The entry below gives a single TCR beta chain sequence along with its context. Its matching antigen is unknown. This record belongs to a study of T cells in pancreatic ductal adenocarcinoma. Method: immunoSEQ multiplex PCR; TCRdb's copy keeps in-frame clones and lacks some. The top ten clones hold around 3.2% of a sample with approximately 97,000 clones, 90% to 95% of them seen once. Study outcomes and limitations: Tumors hold more CD45RO+ effector T cells, which may bias toward lower diversity.

Selected pancreatic ductal adenocarcinoma patients had undergone surgery without neoadjuvant therapy. The CDR3 is made up of 15 amino acids. Trimming removed 3 bases from V and 4 bases from J; junction bases left unmatched: 5. The V gene's germline CDR1 is MNHNY and CDR2 SVGAGI (reference sequence). This TCR was recovered from a human donor with pancreatic ductal adenocarcinoma. Sequenced material: PBMCs. The chain is built from TRBV6-6 and TRBJ2-1, with 8 bases identical to TRBD2. CDR3 nucleotide sequence: TGTGCCAGCAGTTATAGTCGGGAGGGATACAATGAGCAGTTCTTC. It encodes CASSYSREGYNEQFF.